Below, 15 T cell receptor beta chains from the same sample are listed, as sequenced in a study of molecular identifiers for immune sequencing clone quantification (dated by TCRdb to 2017 to 2018). The protocol used for the library was PCR. The run used a NextSeq 500. TCRdb trimmed the raw reads at Q25, called clones with MiXCR and kept productive beta chains. A single entry per CDR3 protein holds the most common genes and DNA from its merged rows. The sample contains about 330,000 distinct CDR3 sequences, about 23% of them found a single time. In total, the top ten clones hold 0.74% of the sample. Sequenced material: naive CD8+ T cells from blood, with Jurkat cell RNA spiked in. The cell subset or site label, as the study defines it: FACS-sorted CD8+CD4-CCR7+CD45RA+ naive T cells. Source of these receptors: a human donor in good health. Some libraries in this study had Jurkat cell RNA spiked in.

The CDR3 loop is CSAGSGQVQETQYF. In DNA, the CDR3 is TGCAGTGCTGGATCAGGACAGGTTCAAGAGACCCAGTACTTC. The V call is TRBV20-1, the J call TRBJ2-5; 7 nucleotides line up with TRBD1. J lost 2 bases, V lost 5 bases, and 8 bases had no gene match. The V gene's germline CDR1 is DFQATT and CDR2 SNEGSKA (reference sequence). The length of the CDR3 is 14 residues.

This clonotype occurred many times. The genes are TRBV29-1 and TRBJ1-1, with a possible D match to TRBD1 (6 bases). The CDR3 covers 14 residues. V was shortened by 2 bases and J by 7 bases, with 17 bases between the two germline ends. Germline values: CDR1 SQVTM, CDR2 ANQGSEA. The CDR3 bases are TGCAGCGTTGAACCCGGCCGGGGGCAGGGTGAAGCTTTCTTT. This codes for CSVEPGRGQGEAFF.

Many counts were recorded for this clonotype. The chain couples TRBV20-1 to TRBJ2-7; D possibly matches TRBD1 or TRBD2 (5 bases each). Germline V gene lookup returns CDR1 DFQATT and CDR2 SNEGSKA (reference sequence). Trimming removed 5 bases from V and 3 bases from J, with 14 bases in between. This CDR3 is 13 amino acids long. CDR3 sequence (DNA): TGCAGTGCTCGTCCGGGACGGAGCTACGAGCAGTACTTC. Its protein product is CSARPGRSYEQYF.

This clonotype was counted ten times or more. The chain is built from TRBV5-1 and TRBJ2-5; the D gene could be TRBD1 or TRBD2 (5 bases each). Germline assignment: CDR1 SGHRS and CDR2 YFSETQ. The CDR3 is made up of 14 amino acids. V gave up 0 bases and J gave up 3 bases, with 9 bases separating them. CDR3 DNA: TGCGCCAGCAGCTTGGTGGGGGATGAAGAGACCCAGTACTTC. Its translation: CASSLVGDEETQYF.

This clonotype was seen repeatedly, ten times or more. This chain uses TRBV12-3 or TRBV12-4 with TRBJ2-5, with D possibly being TRBD2 (7 bases). The ends were cut back, 5 bases at V and 2 bases at J, with 18 bases in the middle. The CDR3 sequence is 16 residues long. The CDR3 bases are TGTGCCAGCAGTCCGACCCACGGGGGGCGTCAAGAGACCCAGTACTTC. The encoded protein is CASSPTHGGRQETQYF.

As for this clonotype: A much larger clone is a single base away; this may be a read error. This chain links TRBV5-1 with TRBJ2-5, with 7 bases identical to TRBD1. CDR3 length: 18 residues. Germline V lookup: CDR1 SGHRS, CDR2 YFSETQ. J was trimmed by 4 bases and V by 3 bases; bases with no gene match: 18. The CDR3 is CASSSTRSGQPVRETQYF. Here the CDR3 DNA reads TGCGCCAGCAGCTCGACCCGGTCGGGACAGCCGGTGAGAGAGACCCAGTACTTC.

The rearrangement links TRBV12-5 to TRBJ2-7; possibly TRBD1 or TRBD2 for D (5 bases each). The CDR3 is 14 residues long. CDR1 is LGHNT, CDR2 FRNRAP, per germline. Trimming stripped 3 bases from V and 2 bases from J, with 11 bases between. The CDR3 DNA reads as TGTGCTAGTGGTTTAGGGGACGGAGCCTACGAGCAGTACTTC. Residues: CASGLGDGAYEQYF.

The chain is built from TRBV20-1 and TRBJ2-3, with 11 positions matching TRBD2. CDR3 length: 16 amino acids. The ends lost 2 bases at V and 0 bases at J; junction bases unmatched: 4. Germline V gene data show CDR1 as DFQATT and CDR2 as SNEGSKA (reference sequence). Written as DNA, the CDR3 is TGCAGTGCTAGAAAGGGACTAGCGGAGAGCACAGATACGCAGTATTTT. Residues: CSARKGLAESTDTQYF.

The J gene is TRBJ2-3, the V gene TRBV20-1; TRBD2 matches at 13 bases. The CDR3 runs to 16 residues. V dropped 5 bases and J dropped 0; count of bases not matched to a gene: 5. Per the germline V gene, CDR1 is DFQATT and CDR2 is SNEGSKA (reference sequence). The CDR3 is CSAGLAGDPSTDTQYF. In DNA form, the CDR3 reads TGCAGTGCTGGACTAGCGGGGGATCCTAGCACAGATACGCAGTATTTT.

Comments on this clonotype: A much larger clone lies one base from this, so it may be a read error. The chain joins TRBV23-1 to TRBJ2-3; maybe TRBD2 (6 bases). TRBV23-1 is marked as an open reading frame, function uncertain. This CDR3 has 16 residues. V was pared by 4 bases and J by 0 bases, with 14 bases between. The chain's CDR3 is CASSPPGVQSTDTQYF. The CDR3 DNA reads as TGCGCCAGCAGTCCCCCGGGAGTACAGAGCACAGATACGCAGTATTTT.

This clonotype was detected only a few times. The chain employs TRBV6-2 or TRBV6-3 and TRBJ1-5; D is perhaps TRBD1 (5 bases). This CDR3 comprises 15 residues. The V end was cut by 4 bases, the J end by 5 bases, with 15 bases between. Germline CDR1 reads MNHEY; CDR2 reads SVGEGT. The CDR3 loop reads CASSSHNRYHQPQHF. The CDR3 coding sequence is TGTGCCAGCAGTTCTCATAACAGGTACCATCAGCCCCAGCATTTT.

V and J are TRBV27 and TRBJ2-2; tentative D call: TRBD1 (6 bases). Trimming took off 7 bases at V and 2 bases at J, with 17 bases between the two ends. Per the germline V gene, CDR1 is MNHEY and CDR2 is SMNVEV (reference sequence). There are 16 residues in the CDR3. The CDR3 protein is CASTLGGVRNTGELFF. CDR3 bases: TGTGCCAGCACCCTAGGGGGAGTTCGAAACACCGGGGAGCTGTTTTTT.

There are a few counts of this clonotype. The rearrangement links TRBV10-3 to TRBJ2-7; D is perhaps TRBD1 (6 bases). CDR1 and CDR2 from the germline V gene are ENHRY and SYGVKD. The CDR3 is made up of 16 amino acids. The ends were cut back, 4 bases at V and 5 bases at J, with 21 bases in the middle. The CDR3 DNA reads as TGTGCCATCAGTGTTCCCCGGAAGGGTGGGGGCAACGAGCAGTACTTC. It encodes CAISVPRKGGGNEQYF.

Of note for this clonotype: This sequence may be a read error, since a much larger clone differs from it by one base. The rearrangement links TRBV6-5 to TRBJ2-5, with D tentatively TRBD2 (5 bases). The CDR3 has 15 amino acids. Germline-derived CDR1 and CDR2 are MNHEY and SVGAGI. CDR3 DNA sequence: TGTGCCAGCAGTTTATCCTTTAGCGCACAAGGGACCCAGTACTTC. This encodes CASSLSFSAQGTQYF.

The chain employs TRBV4-3 and TRBJ2-1; TRBD2 agrees at 10 bases. V lost 1 base to trimming and J lost 8 bases; unmatched junction nucleotides: 5. Germline V gives CDR1 LGHNA, CDR2 YSLEER. There are 15 residues in the CDR3. For the CDR3, the DNA is TGCGCCAGCAGCCAAGGTACTAGCGGGATCTATGAGCAGTTCTTC. It translates to CASSQGTSGIYEQFF.